This TCR beta chain was observed in a study of OX40 agonist ivuxolimab in advanced cancers. Overall study findings and caveats: CD8+ T cells averaged more expanded clones than CD4+.

CDR1 and CDR2 (germline): SGHAT, FQNNGV. Trimming shortened V by 3 bases and J by 7 bases, and 12 bases separated the two germline ends. The CDR3 is made up of 13 amino acids. Assay used: immunoSEQ multiplex PCR; TCRdb lists only in-frame clones, some missing. The data hold roughly 72,000 clones, with 89% observed a single time. Details on this clone: Its antigen is not known.

The sequencing here drew on CD4+ or CD8+ T cells sorted from blood, taken in a trial of the OX40 agonist ivuxolimab. The V call is TRBV11-2, the J call TRBJ1-1; possibly TRBD1 for D (5 bases). The TCR comes from an adult with an advanced solid tumor such as melanoma, head and neck, liver or kidney cancer. The CDR3 sequence: CASSLTLQGEAFF. The CDR3 DNA is TGTGCCAGCAGCTTGACACTCCAGGGTGAAGCTTTCTTT.